This is a list of T cell receptor beta chains from one sample in a study of OX40 agonist ivuxolimab in advanced cancers. Using immunoSEQ multiplex PCR, the repertoire was profiled, and TCRdb retains in-frame clones only, with some absent. There are tens of thousands of clones in the sample; just under 95% occur only once, and 9.5% to 11% lies in the top ten. The sample was CD4+ or CD8+ T cells sorted from blood, taken in a trial of the OX40 agonist ivuxolimab. The receptors were sampled from an adult with an advanced solid tumor such as melanoma, head and neck, liver or kidney cancer. Both conserved end residues are part of each CDR3. D genes are given only for firm matches. Expanded clones are given a class, and other clones once, few, many or no size at all.

TRBJ1-1 | 12 | NA | NA | TRBV5-8 | CASSLVSLEAFF | TGTGCCAGCAGCTTGGTGTCCCTGGAAGCTTTCTTT
TRBJ2-2 | 17 | NA | NA | TRBV7-2 | CASSLAPGLPIHGELFF | TGTGCCAGCAGCTTAGCTCCGGGCCTACCAATCCACGGGGAGCTGTTTTTT
TRBJ2-3 | 15 | NA | NA | TRBV7-9 | CASSLSPGVADTQYF | TGTGCCAGCAGCTTATCGCCAGGGGTGGCAGATACGCAGTATTTT
TRBJ2-1 | 14 | NA | NA | TRBV4-1 | CASSQELWGDEQFF | TGCGCCAGCAGCCAAGAACTCTGGGGCGATGAGCAGTTCTTC
TRBJ1-1 | 14 | NA | NA | TRBV30 | CAWSGAGRATEAFF | TGTGCCTGGAGCGGAGCAGGGCGAGCCACTGAAGCTTTCTTT
TRBJ1-1 | 15 | NA | NA | TRBV5-6 | CAVSFQLGMNTEAFF | TGTGCCGTCTCTTTCCAGCTAGGCATGAACACTGAAGCTTTCTTT
TRBJ2-7 | 15 | once | TRBD2 | TRBV10-3 | CAIGTSEWPSYEQYF | TGTGCCATCGGGACTAGCGAGTGGCCCTCCTACGAGCAGTACTTC
TRBJ2-7 | 15 | once | TRBD1 | TRBV4-1 | CASSHGQGGFYEQYF | TGCGCCAGCAGCCATGGACAGGGGGGCTTCTACGAGCAGTACTTC
TRBJ1-2 | 13 | NA | TRBD1 | TRBV30 | CAWSSSGTDGYTF | TGTGCCTGGAGTTCCTCCGGGACAGATGGCTACACCTTC
TRBJ2-7 | 15 | NA | NA | TRBV19 | CASSSGIAIAYEQYF | TGTGCCAGCTCATCGGGGATAGCGATTGCCTACGAGCAGTACTTC
TRBJ1-3 | 18 | NA | TRBD1 | TRBV9 | CASTPRGTDFHSGNTIYF | TGTGCCAGCACCCCGCGGGGGACAGATTTTCACTCTGGAAACACCATATATTTT
TRBJ2-6 | 19 | NA | NA | TRBV9 | CASSVALGIMSSGANVLTF | TGTGCCAGCAGCGTAGCTCTCGGGATCATGAGCTCTGGGGCCAACGTCCTGACTTTC
TRBJ1-1 | 15 | NA | NA | TRBV6-1 | CASSERRMMNTEAFF | TGTGCCAGCAGTGAACGGCGAATGATGAACACTGAAGCTTTCTTT
TRBJ2-7 | 11 | NA | NA | TRBV9 | CASSVGYEQYF | TGTGCCAGCAGCGTAGGGTACGAGCAGTACTTC
TRBJ1-3 | 16 | NA | NA | TRBV11-2 | CASSLRQGNSGNTIYF | TGTGCCAGCAGCTTACGTCAGGGGAACTCTGGAAACACCATATATTTT
TRBJ2-3 | 14 | NA | TRBD2 | TRBV27 | CASRSGLAADTQYF | TGTGCCAGCCGATCGGGACTAGCGGCAGATACGCAGTATTTT
TRBJ2-7 | 14 | NA | NA | TRBV27 | CASSPGLEVYEQYF | TGTGCCAGCAGCCCCGGGTTGGAGGTCTACGAGCAGTACTTC
TRBJ2-7 | 15 | NA | TRBD1 | TRBV6-5 | CASSAFRDSRYEQYF | TGTGCCAGCAGCGCGTTCCGGGACAGCCGCTACGAGCAGTACTTC
TRBJ2-7 | 16 | NA | NA | TRBV9 | CAHRGLAGCDRYEQYF | TGTGCCCACAGGGGGCTAGCGGGATGCGATAGATACGAGCAGTACTTC
TRBJ2-1 | 16 | NA | TRBD2 | TRBV9 | CASSGGLAGLNNEQFF | TGTGCCAGCAGCGGAGGTCTAGCGGGATTAAACAATGAGCAGTTCTTC
TRBJ2-1 | 9 | NA | TRBD2 | TRBV28 | CAAGDEQFF | TGTGCCGCGGGAGATGAGCAGTTCTTC
TRBJ1-1 | 15 | NA | NA | TRBV7-9 | CASSSPGHMNTEAFF | TGTGCCAGCAGCTCACCGGGACACATGAACACTGAAGCTTTCTTT
TRBJ1-1 | 15 | NA | NA | TRBV7-3 | CASSLDRGTNTEAFF | TGTGCCAGCAGCTTAGATCGGGGGACGAACACTGAAGCTTTCTTT
TRBJ2-7 | 13 | NA | NA | TRBV6-1 | CASCRGLSYEQYF | TGTGCCAGCTGCCGAGGGCTCTCCTACGAGCAGTACTTC
TRBJ2-2 | 13 | NA | NA | TRBV15 | CATSRDPSGELFF | TGTGCCACCAGCAGAGATCCGTCCGGGGAGCTGTTTTTT
TRBJ1-5 | 16 | NA | NA | TRBV7-8 | CASSEQQGTFNQPQHF | TGTGCCAGCAGCGAGCAACAGGGAACCTTCAATCAGCCCCAGCATTTT
TRBJ2-7 | 12 | NA | NA | TRBV27 | CASSSGPYEQYF | TGTGCCAGCAGTTCGGGCCCCTACGAGCAGTACTTC
TRBJ1-4 | 14 | NA | NA | TRBV11-1 | CASSLGATNEKLFF | TGTGCCAGCAGTTTGGGAGCAACTAATGAAAAACTGTTTTTT
TRBJ2-7 | 15 | NA | TRBD1 | TRBV6-6 | CASSFRDRRTYEQYF | TGTGCCAGCAGTTTCCGGGACAGGCGGACCTACGAGCAGTACTTC
TRBJ1-1 | 15 | NA | NA | TRBV6-6 | CASSYAGGGYTEAFF | TGTGCCAGCAGTTACGCCGGGGGAGGGTACACTGAAGCTTTCTTT
TRBJ1-1 | 14 | NA | NA | TRBV4-3 | CASSQDGGRTEAFF | TGCGCCAGCAGCCAAGATGGGGGGAGAACTGAAGCTTTCTTT
TRBJ1-1 | 15 | NA | NA | TRBV13 | CASSLQGEVNTEAFF | TGTGCCAGCAGCTTACAAGGGGAGGTGAACACTGAAGCTTTCTTT
TRBJ1-2 | 14 | NA | NA | TRBV14 | CASSRQAVGYGYTF | TGTGCCAGCAGCCGACAGGCAGTTGGGTATGGCTACACCTTC
TRBJ2-7 | 15 | NA | TRBD1 | TRBV14 | CASSQLSTGGGEQYF | TGTGCCAGCAGCCAATTATCGACAGGGGGCGGCGAGCAGTACTTC
TRBJ2-7 | 16 | NA | TRBD2 | TRBV7-8 | CASSFRAGVASYEQYF | TGTGCCAGCAGCTTCCGAGCGGGAGTGGCTTCCTACGAGCAGTACTTC
TRBJ1-4 | 16 | NA | TRBD1 | TRBV4-3 | CASSRDRRATNEKLFF | TGCGCCAGCAGCCGGGACAGGAGAGCAACTAATGAAAAACTGTTTTTT
TRBJ2-3 | 16 | few | NA | TRBV2 | CASLSPLGLHTDTQYF | TGTGCCAGCCTCAGCCCCTTAGGGCTTCACACAGATACGCAGTATTTT
TRBJ1-1 | 17 | NA | TRBD1 | TRBV7-8 | CASRLETGGARNTEAFF | TGTGCCAGCCGCCTCGAGACAGGGGGCGCGAGGAACACTGAAGCTTTCTTT
TRBJ2-7 | 15 | NA | TRBD2 | TRBV5-8 | CASSVTSGPSYEQYF | TGTGCCAGCAGCGTGACTAGCGGGCCATCCTACGAGCAGTACTTC
TRBJ2-5 | 12 | NA | TRBD1 | TRBV27 | CASRTGRETQYF | TGTGCCAGCCGGACAGGTCGGGAGACCCAGTACTTC
TRBJ2-7 | 14 | NA | TRBD2 | TRBV7-9 | CASSSGGAPYEQYF | TGTGCCAGCAGCTCGGGGGGGGCCCCCTACGAGCAGTACTTC
TRBJ2-7 | 15 | NA | NA | TRBV11-2 | CASSLTDYGYYEQYF | TGTGCCAGCAGCTTGACAGATTACGGATATTACGAGCAGTACTTC
TRBJ2-7 | 17 | NA | NA | TRBV13 | CASSLVGGGRSSYEQYF | TGTGCCAGCAGCTTAGTAGGGGGCGGGAGGAGCTCCTACGAGCAGTACTTC
TRBJ2-1 | 14 | once | NA | TRBV5-1 | CASSPELFYNEQFF | TGCGCCAGCAGCCCCGAGCTCTTCTACAATGAGCAGTTCTTC
TRBJ2-7 | 14 | NA | NA | TRBV27 | CASSLLSNFYEQYF | TGTGCCAGCAGTTTATTGAGCAACTTCTACGAGCAGTACTTC
TRBJ2-7 | 14 | NA | NA | TRBV13 | CASSLGVGPYEQYF | TGTGCCAGCAGCTTAGGGGTAGGCCCCTACGAGCAGTACTTC
TRBJ2-7 | 13 | NA | NA | TRBV6-6 | CASSLGITYEQYF | TGTGCCAGCAGTTTGGGGATAACCTACGAGCAGTACTTC
TRBJ2-3 | 19 | NA | NA | TRBV7-8 | CASSSPTLGPNHNTDTQYF | TGTGCCAGCAGCTCCCCTACTTTGGGCCCCAACCACAACACAGATACGCAGTATTTT
TRBJ2-3 | 16 | NA | TRBD2 | TRBV5-4 | CASSLVAGGPADTQYF | TGTGCCAGCAGCTTGGTTGCGGGAGGGCCCGCAGATACGCAGTATTTT
TRBJ1-1 | 15 | NA | NA | TRBV11-2 | CASSPTITGVTEAFF | TGTGCCAGCAGCCCTACGATAACGGGGGTCACTGAAGCTTTCTTT
TRBJ2-5 | 13 | NA | NA | TRBV9 | CASSEGLQETQYF | TGTGCCAGCAGCGAAGGGTTACAAGAGACCCAGTACTTC
TRBJ2-1 | 15 | NA | NA | TRBV11-3 | CASSTTEWPTQPGFF | TGTGCCAGCAGCACCACAGAATGGCCGACGCAGCCTGGTTTCTTC
TRBJ2-7 | 14 | NA | NA | TRBV19 | CASSKLSKSYEQYF | TGTGCCAGTAGTAAGCTCTCCAAGTCATACGAGCAGTACTTC
TRBJ2-3 | 14 | once | TRBD1 | TRBV7-2 | CASSHRGYTDTQYF | TGTGCCAGCAGCCACAGGGGGTACACAGATACGCAGTATTTT
TRBJ2-7 | 16 | NA | TRBD2 | TRBV7-8 | CASGGGLAGNSYEQYF | TGTGCCAGCGGGGGGGGACTAGCGGGTAACTCCTACGAGCAGTACTTC
TRBJ2-5 | 13 | NA | NA | TRBV27 | CASSLWGQETQYF | TGTGCCAGCAGTTTATGGGGGCAAGAGACCCAGTACTTC